This T cell receptor (beta chain) is drawn from a study of blood T cell repertoires in COVID-19. Study in general: Samples of COVID-19 (acute and convalescent) were obtained from the United States, Italy and Spain. PBMCs, B-cell-depleted T cells, or T cells were the source of the cDNA or gDNA that made up the material.

Trimming took off 0 bases at V and 5 bases at J, with 10 bases between the two ends. Germline lookup yields CDR1 LGHNA and CDR2 YSLEER. The CDR3 has 14 residues. Authors' data handling: The authors estimated nucleated cell counts from reference gene primer amplification. Produced via immunoSEQ multiplex PCR; TCRdb's table is partial and in-frame only. V and J calls plus clone size are reproduced from that table; the DNA served to infer D and trimming. The sample consists of 150,000 to 200,000 clones, less than 90% of them appearing once. Patients from Seattle were sampled longitudinally, starting during active infection.

The chain uses TRBV4-3 and TRBJ1-1; TRBD1 is a possible D gene (5 bases). The sample was peripheral blood. This clonotype was sampled from a woman aged 60 to 75 with COVID-19, enrolled during active disease. Here the CDR3 reads CASSQDSGRTEAFF. The CDR3 bases are TGCGCCAGCAGCCAAGACTCAGGGAGGACTGAAGCTTTCTTT.